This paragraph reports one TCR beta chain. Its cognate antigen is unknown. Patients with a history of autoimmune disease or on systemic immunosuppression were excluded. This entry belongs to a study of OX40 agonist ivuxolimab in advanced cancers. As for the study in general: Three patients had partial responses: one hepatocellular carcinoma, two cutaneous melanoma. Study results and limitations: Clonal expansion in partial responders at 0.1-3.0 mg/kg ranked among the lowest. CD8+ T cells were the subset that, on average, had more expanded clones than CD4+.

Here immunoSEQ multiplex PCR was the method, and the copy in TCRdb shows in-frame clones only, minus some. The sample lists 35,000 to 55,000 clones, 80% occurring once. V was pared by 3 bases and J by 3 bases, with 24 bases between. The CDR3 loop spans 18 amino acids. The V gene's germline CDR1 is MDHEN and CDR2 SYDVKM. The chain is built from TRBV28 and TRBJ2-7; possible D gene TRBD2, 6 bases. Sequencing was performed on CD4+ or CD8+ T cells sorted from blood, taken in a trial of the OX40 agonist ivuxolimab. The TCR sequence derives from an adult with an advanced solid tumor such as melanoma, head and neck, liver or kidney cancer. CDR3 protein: CASSFDGRFGDPSYEQYF. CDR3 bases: TGTGCCAGCAGTTTTGATGGGAGGTTTGGGGACCCCAGCTACGAGCAGTACTTC.